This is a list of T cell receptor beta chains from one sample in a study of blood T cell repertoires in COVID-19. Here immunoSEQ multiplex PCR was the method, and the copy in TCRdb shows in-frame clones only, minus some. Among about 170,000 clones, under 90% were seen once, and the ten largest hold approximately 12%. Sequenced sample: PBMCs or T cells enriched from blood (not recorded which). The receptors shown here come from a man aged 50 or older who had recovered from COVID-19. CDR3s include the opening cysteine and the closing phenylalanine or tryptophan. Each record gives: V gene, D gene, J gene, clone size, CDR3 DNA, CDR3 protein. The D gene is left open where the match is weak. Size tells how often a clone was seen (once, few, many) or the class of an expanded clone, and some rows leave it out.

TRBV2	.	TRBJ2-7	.	TGTGCCAGCAGTTCGCGACAGCCCTACGAGCAGTACTTC	CASSSRQPYEQYF
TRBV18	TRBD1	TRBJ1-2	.	TGTGCCAGCTCACCATCCGGGACAGAACTATATGGCTACACCTTC	CASSPSGTELYGYTF
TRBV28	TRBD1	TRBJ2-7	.	TGTGCCAGCAGCCACTTGGGGGGTGGGACAGGGGGCCCCTACGAGCAGTACTTC	CASSHLGGGTGGPYEQYF
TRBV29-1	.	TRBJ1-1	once	TGCAGCAGTCAACGCCTGGAGGTGAACACTGAAGCTTTCTTT	CSSQRLEVNTEAFF
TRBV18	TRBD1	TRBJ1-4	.	TGTGCCAGCTCCTACGACAGGGGGCGCGGTGAAAAACTGTTTTTT	CASSYDRGRGEKLFF
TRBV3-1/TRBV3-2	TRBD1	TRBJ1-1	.	TGTGCCAGCAGCCCTGGAACAGGGGGCACTGAAGCTTTCTTT	CASSPGTGGTEAFF
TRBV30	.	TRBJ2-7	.	TGTGCCTGGAGTGTACTTAGGGGTCCCTACGAGCAGTACTTC	CAWSVLRGPYEQYF
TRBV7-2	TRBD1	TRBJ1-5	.	TGTGCCAGCAGGCCCGGGACAGGGGCTAATCAGCCCCAGCATTTT	CASRPGTGANQPQHF
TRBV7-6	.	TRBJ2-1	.	TGTGCCAGCAGCTTAGGGGGGCCCCTCCTGTACAATGAGCAGTTCTTC	CASSLGGPLLYNEQFF
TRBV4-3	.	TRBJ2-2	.	TGCGCCAGCAGCCCGAACTTTGACAGGCCCAGTAACACCGGGGAGCTGTTTTTT	CASSPNFDRPSNTGELFF
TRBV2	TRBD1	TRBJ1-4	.	TGTGCCAGCAGCGCAGGGGGCGTTCTGGAAAAACTGTTTTTT	CASSAGGVLEKLFF
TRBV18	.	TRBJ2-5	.	TGTGCCAGCTCACCCTTTGACAGCCAAGAGACCCAGTACTTC	CASSPFDSQETQYF
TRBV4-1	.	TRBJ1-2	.	TGCGCCAGCAGCCAAGTGGGGGCGAGAAGTGGCTACACCTTC	CASSQVGARSGYTF
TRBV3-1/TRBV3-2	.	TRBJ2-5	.	TGTGCCAGCAGCCAAGATACGGGGTGGACCCAGTACTTC	CASSQDTGWTQYF
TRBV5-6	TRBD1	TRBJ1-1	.	TGTGCCAGCAACATACGGACAGGGGCCCGGAACACTGAAGCTTTCTTT	CASNIRTGARNTEAFF
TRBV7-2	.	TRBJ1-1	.	TGTGCCAGCAGCTTAAGCAGGGGTCTTAACACTGAAGCTTTCTTT	CASSLSRGLNTEAFF
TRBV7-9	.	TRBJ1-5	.	TGTGCCAGCAGCTTAGGCAGGGGACAGCCCCAGCATTTT	CASSLGRGQPQHF
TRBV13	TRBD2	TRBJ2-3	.	TGTGCCAGCAGCTTGGCGGGGGGCAATACAGATACGCAGTATTTT	CASSLAGGNTDTQYF
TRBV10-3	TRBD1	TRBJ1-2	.	TGTGCCATCCGGGGACAGTTCTATGGCTACACCTTC	CAIRGQFYGYTF
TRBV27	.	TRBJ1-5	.	TGTGCCAGCAGCATTGGGGGGGCGCGCCAAGTTGGTCAGCCCCAGCATTTT	CASSIGGARQVGQPQHF
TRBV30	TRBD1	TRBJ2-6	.	TGTGCCTGGAGTTCCGTACGGACAGGGAAATCTGGGGCCAACGTCCTGACTTTC	CAWSSVRTGKSGANVLTF
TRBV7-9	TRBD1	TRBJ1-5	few	TGTGCCAGCAGCTTGACAGGGGGTGGTCAGCCCCAGCATTTT	CASSLTGGGQPQHF
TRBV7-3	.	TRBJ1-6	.	TGTGCCAGCAGCTTAACCCCGGGGTCACCCCTCCACTTT	CASSLTPGSPLHF
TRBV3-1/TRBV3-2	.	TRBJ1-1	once	TGTGCCAGCAGCCCAGGCTACGGACAGCGAGAGAACACTGAAGCTTTCTTT	CASSPGYGQRENTEAFF
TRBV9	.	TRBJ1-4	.	TGTGCCAGCAGCGTAGCTACAGGGCTGAATGAAAAACTGTTTTTT	CASSVATGLNEKLFF
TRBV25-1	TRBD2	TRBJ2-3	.	TGTGCCAGCAGTGAATATACGCGGGGGGGCACAGATACGCAGTATTTT	CASSEYTRGGTDTQYF
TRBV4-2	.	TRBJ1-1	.	TGTGCCAGCAGCCGCCGACTGGAGAACACTGAAGCTTTCTTT	CASSRRLENTEAFF
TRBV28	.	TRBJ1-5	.	TGTGCCAGCAGCCTGGGGGGTATTAGCAATCAGCCCCAGCATTTT	CASSLGGISNQPQHF
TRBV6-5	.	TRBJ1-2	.	TGTGCCAGCAGTTACGCCGGGGGGCGGGGGACTGGTGGCTACACCTTC	CASSYAGGRGTGGYTF
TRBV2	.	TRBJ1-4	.	TGTGCCAGCAGAGGGGGTTCTGAAAAACTGTTTTTT	CASRGGSEKLFF
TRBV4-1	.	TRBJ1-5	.	TGCGCCAGCAGCCAAGAGACAGGATCGGCGGGTCAGCCCCAGCATTTT	CASSQETGSAGQPQHF
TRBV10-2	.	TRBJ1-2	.	TGCGCCAGCAGTGAGGGAGCCGAGGATGGCTACACCTTC	CASSEGAEDGYTF
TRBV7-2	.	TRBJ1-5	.	TGTGCCAGCACGAACGGAGTGGGTAGCAATCAGCCCCAGCATTTT	CASTNGVGSNQPQHF
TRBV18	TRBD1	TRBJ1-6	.	TGTGCCAGCTCACCATCAGGACAGGGACTTCCCCTCCACTTT	CASSPSGQGLPLHF
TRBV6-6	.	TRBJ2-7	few	TGTGCCAGCAGCCCGTCGGGCTACGAGCAGTACTTC	CASSPSGYEQYF
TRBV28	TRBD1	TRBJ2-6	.	TGTGCCAGCAGACCGACAGGGCCGACCTCTGGGGCCAACGTCCTGACTTTC	CASRPTGPTSGANVLTF
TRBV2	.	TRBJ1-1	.	TGTGCCAGCATGGGGGGAGATGAATACACTGAAGCTTTCTTT	CASMGGDEYTEAFF
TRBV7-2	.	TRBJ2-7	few	TGTGCCAGCAGCTTAGGGGCTTCCTACGAGCAGTACTTC	CASSLGASYEQYF
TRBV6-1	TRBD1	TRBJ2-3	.	TGTGCCAGCAGTGCCATACAGGGGGCTACCACAGATACGCAGTATTTT	CASSAIQGATTDTQYF
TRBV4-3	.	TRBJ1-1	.	TGCGCCAGCAGCCAAGATCCCCGGGGGAACACTGAAGCTTTCTTT	CASSQDPRGNTEAFF
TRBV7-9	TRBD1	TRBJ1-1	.	TGTGCCAGCAACGGACAGGACACTGAAGCTTTCTTT	CASNGQDTEAFF
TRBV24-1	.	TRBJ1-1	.	TGTGCCACCAGTGATCTAGAACAGGTAAACACTGAAGCTTTCTTT	CATSDLEQVNTEAFF
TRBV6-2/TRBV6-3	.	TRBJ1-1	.	TGTGCCAGCAGTCCCAATGGGCTGAACACTGAAGCTTTCTTT	CASSPNGLNTEAFF
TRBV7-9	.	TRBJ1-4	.	TGTGCCAGCAGCCCCCCTGGGGGCCAGATTAATGAAAAACTGTTTTTT	CASSPPGGQINEKLFF
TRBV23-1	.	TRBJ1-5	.	TGCGCCAGCAGTCAATCGGGGCACAACAATCAGCCCCAGCATTTT	CASSQSGHNNQPQHF
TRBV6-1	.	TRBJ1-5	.	TGTGCCAGCAGTGAAGGTGCTCAGGCCTTTTATAGCAATCAGCCCCAGCATTTT	CASSEGAQAFYSNQPQHF
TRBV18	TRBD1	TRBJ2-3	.	TGTGCCAGCTCACCGGCCGAGGGGGCGCACGTAGATACGCAGTATTTT	CASSPAEGAHVDTQYF
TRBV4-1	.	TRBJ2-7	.	TGCGCCAGCAGCCAAGAGGTCGAGTTCGGGCAGTACTTC	CASSQEVEFGQYF
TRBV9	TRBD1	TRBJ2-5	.	TGTGCCAGCAGCGCTACCGGGACAGGGCACGAGACCCAGTACTTC	CASSATGTGHETQYF
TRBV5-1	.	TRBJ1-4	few	TGCGCCAGCAGCTTGGGGGCAGCTACAAATGAAAAACTGTTTTTT	CASSLGAATNEKLFF
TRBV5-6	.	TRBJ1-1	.	TGTGCCAGCAGCGGGGGCGGGGGCGAGGCTTTCTTT	CASSGGGGEAFF
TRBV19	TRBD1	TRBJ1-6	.	TGTGCCAGTAGTGTCCCGGGACAGGGTCGTCATTCACCCCTCCACTTT	CASSVPGQGRHSPLHF
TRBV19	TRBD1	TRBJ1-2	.	TGTGCCACCGTGGGACAGGGGGAACAATTCTATGGCTACACCTTC	CATVGQGEQFYGYTF
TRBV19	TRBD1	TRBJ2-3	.	TGTGCCAGTAGTCCGAGGACAGGGGATACGCAGTATTTT	CASSPRTGDTQYF
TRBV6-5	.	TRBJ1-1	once	TGTGCCAGCAGCGCCGACTCTCCTGAAGCTTTCTTT	CASSADSPEAFF
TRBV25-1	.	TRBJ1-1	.	TGTGCCAGCAGCCCGACAGTAAATCCCGCCTTAGCTTTCTTT	CASSPTVNPALAFF